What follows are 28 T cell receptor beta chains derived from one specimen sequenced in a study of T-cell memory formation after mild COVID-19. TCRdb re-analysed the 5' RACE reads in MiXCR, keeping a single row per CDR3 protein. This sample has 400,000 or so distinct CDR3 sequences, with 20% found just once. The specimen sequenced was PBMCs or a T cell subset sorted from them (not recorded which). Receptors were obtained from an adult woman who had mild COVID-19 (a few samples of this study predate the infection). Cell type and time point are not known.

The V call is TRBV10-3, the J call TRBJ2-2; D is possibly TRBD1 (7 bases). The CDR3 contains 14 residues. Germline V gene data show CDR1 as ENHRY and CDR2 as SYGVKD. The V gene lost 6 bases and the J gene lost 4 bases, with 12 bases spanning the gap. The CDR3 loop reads CAISAGQTTGELFF. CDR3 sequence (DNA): TGTGCCATCAGCGCGGGACAGACCACCGGGGAGCTGTTTTTT.

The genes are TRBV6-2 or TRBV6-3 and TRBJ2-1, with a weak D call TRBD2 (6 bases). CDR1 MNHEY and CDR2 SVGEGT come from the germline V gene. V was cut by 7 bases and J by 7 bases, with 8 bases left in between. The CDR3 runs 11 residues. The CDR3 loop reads CASIRGNEQFF. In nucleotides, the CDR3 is TGTGCCAGCATCCGGGGGAATGAGCAGTTCTTC.

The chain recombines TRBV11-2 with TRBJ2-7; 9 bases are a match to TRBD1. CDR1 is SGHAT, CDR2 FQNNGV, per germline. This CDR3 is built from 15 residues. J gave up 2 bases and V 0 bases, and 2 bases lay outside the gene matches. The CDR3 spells CASSLETGGAYEQYF. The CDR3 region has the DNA TGTGCCAGCAGCTTAGAGACAGGGGGGGCCTACGAGCAGTACTTC.

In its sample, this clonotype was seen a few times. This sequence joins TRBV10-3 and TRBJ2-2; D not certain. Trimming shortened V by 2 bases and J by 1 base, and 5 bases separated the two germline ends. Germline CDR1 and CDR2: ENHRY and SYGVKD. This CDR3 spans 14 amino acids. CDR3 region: CAISELMNTGELFF. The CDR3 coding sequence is TGTGCCATCAGTGAGCTAATGAACACCGGGGAGCTGTTTTTT.

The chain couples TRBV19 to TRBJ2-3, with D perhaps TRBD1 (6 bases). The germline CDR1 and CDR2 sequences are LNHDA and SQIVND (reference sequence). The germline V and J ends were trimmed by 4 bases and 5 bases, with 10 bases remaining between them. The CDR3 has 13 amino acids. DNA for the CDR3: TGTGCCAGTAGTACTGACAGGATAGATACGCAGTATTTT. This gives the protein CASSTDRIDTQYF.

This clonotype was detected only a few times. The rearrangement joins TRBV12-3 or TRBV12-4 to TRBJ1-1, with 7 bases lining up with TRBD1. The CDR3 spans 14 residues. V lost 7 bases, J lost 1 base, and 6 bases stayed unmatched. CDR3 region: CASNNRGGNTEAFF. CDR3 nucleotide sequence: TGTGCCAGCAACAACAGGGGCGGGAACACTGAAGCTTTCTTT.

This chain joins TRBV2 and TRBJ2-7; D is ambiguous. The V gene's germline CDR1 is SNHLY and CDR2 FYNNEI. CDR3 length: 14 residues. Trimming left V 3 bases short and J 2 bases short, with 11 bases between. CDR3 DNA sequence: TGTGCCAGCAGTGATAGGTGGGCCGCCTACGAGCAGTACTTC. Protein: CASSDRWAAYEQYF.

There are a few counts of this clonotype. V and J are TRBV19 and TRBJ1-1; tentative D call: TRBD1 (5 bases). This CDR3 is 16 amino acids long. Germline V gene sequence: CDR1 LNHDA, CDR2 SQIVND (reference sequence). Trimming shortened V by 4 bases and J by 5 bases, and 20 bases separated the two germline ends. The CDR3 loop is CASSTPGSGRGTEAFF. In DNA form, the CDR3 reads TGTGCCAGTAGTACGCCAGGCAGCGGAAGGGGAACTGAAGCTTTCTTT.

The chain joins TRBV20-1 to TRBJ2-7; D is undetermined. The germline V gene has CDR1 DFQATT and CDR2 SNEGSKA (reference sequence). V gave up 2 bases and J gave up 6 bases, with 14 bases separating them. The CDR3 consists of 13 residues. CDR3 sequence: CSARSFGFGEQYF. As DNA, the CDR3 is TGCAGTGCTAGATCCTTCGGATTTGGCGAGCAGTACTTC.

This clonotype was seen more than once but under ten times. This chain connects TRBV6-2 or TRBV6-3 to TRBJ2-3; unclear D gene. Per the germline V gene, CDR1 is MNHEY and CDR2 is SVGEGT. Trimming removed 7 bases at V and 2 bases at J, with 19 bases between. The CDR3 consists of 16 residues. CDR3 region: CASKERMDVTTDTQYF. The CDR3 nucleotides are TGTGCCAGCAAGGAAAGGATGGATGTCACCACAGATACGCAGTATTTT.

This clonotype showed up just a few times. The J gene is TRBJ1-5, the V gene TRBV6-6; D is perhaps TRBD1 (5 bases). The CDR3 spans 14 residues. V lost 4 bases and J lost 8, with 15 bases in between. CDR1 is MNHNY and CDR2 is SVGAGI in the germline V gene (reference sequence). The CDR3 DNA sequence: TGTGCCAGCAGTTGGGGCCAGGGCCGTGAGCCCCAGCATTTT. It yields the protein CASSWGQGREPQHF.

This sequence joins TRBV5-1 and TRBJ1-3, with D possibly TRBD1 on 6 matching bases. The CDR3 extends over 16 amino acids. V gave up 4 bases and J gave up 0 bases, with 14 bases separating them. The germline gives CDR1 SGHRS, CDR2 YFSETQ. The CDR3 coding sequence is TGCGCCAGCAGCCTCCCAGACAGGTCCTCTGGAAACACCATATATTTT. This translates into CASSLPDRSSGNTIYF.

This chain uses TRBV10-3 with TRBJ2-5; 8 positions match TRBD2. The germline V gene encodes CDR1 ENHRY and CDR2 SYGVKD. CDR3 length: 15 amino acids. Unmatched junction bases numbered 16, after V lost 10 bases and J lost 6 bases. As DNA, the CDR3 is TGTGCCACCGGGGCGGGGAGCGGGAGCGGGAAGACCCAGTACTTC. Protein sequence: CATGAGSGSGKTQYF.

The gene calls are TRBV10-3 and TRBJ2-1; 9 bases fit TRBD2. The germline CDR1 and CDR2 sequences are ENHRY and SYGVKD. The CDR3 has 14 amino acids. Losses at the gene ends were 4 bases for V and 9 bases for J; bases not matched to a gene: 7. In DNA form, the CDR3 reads TGTGCCATCAGTGCTAGCGGGGCCCCCGGTGAGCAGTTCTTC. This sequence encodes CAISASGAPGEQFF.

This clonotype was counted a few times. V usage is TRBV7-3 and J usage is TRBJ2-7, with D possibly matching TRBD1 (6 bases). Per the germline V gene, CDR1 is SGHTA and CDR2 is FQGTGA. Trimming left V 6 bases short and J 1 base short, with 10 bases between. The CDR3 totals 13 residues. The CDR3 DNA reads TGTGCCAGCAGATCCGGGACATCCTACGAGCAGTACTTC. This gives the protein CASRSGTSYEQYF.

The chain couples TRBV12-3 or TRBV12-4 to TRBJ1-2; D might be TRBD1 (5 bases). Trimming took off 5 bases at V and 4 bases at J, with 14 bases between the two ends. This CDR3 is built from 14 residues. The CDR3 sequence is CASSGHSNTYGYTF. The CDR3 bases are TGTGCCAGCAGTGGACACTCTAATACCTATGGCTACACCTTC.

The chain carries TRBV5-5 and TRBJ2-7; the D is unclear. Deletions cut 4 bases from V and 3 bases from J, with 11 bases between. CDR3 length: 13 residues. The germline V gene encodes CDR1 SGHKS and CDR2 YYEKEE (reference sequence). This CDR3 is CASSPMASYEQYF. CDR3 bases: TGTGCCAGCAGCCCTATGGCCAGCTACGAGCAGTACTTC.

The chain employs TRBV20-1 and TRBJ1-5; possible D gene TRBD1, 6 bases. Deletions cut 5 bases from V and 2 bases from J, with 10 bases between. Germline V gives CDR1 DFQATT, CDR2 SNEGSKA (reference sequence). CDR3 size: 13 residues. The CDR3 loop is CSALRQGNQPQHF. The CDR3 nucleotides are TGCAGTGCTCTTAGACAGGGCAATCAGCCCCAGCATTTT.

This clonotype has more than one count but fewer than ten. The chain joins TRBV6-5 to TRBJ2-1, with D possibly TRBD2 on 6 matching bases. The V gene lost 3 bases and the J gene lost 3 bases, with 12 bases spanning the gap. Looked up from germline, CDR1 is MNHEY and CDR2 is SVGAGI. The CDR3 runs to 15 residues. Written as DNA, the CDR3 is TGTGCCAGCAGTTATGGCGGGGAAGTCTACAATGAGCAGTTCTTC. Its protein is CASSYGGEVYNEQFF.

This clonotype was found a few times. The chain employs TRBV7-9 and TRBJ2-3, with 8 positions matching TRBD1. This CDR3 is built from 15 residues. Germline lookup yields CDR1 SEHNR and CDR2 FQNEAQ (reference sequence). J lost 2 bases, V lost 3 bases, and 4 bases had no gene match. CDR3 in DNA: TGTGCCAGCAGCTTGGACAGGGCAAACACAGATACGCAGTATTTT. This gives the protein CASSLDRANTDTQYF.

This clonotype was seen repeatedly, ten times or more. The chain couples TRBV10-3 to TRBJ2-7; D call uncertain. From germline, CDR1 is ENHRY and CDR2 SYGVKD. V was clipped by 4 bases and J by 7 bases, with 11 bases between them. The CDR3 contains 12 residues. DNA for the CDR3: TGTGCCATCAGTGGGACCGGTAATGAGCAGTACTTC. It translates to CAISGTGNEQYF.

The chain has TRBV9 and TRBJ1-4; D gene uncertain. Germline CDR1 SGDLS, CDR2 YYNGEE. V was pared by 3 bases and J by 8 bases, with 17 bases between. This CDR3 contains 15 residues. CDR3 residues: CASSGVAASREKLFF. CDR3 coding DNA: TGTGCCAGCAGCGGGGTCGCGGCCTCGCGGGAAAAACTGTTTTTT.

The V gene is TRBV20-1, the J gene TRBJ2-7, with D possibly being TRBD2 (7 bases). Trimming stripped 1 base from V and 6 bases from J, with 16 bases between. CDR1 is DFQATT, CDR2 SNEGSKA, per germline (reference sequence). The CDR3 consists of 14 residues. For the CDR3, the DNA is TGCAGTGCTAGAGTGTCTAGGGGGGGAGGCGAGCAGTACTTC. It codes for CSARVSRGGGEQYF.

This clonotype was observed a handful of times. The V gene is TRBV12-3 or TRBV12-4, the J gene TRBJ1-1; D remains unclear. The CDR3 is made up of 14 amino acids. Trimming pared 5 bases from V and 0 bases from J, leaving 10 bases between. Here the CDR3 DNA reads TGTGCCAGCAGTCCCAGGCCTATGAACACTGAAGCTTTCTTT. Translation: CASSPRPMNTEAFF.

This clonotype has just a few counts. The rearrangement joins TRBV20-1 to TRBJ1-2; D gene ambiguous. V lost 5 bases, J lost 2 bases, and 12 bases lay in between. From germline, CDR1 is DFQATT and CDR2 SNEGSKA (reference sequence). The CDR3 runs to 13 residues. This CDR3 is CSAPRTANYGYTF. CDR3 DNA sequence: TGCAGTGCTCCCAGGACGGCGAACTATGGCTACACCTTC.

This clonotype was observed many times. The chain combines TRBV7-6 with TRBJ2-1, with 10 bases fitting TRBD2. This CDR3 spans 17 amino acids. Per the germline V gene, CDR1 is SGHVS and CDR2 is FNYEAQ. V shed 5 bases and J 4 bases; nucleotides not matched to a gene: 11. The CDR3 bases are TGTGCCAGCAGCCTCCATACTGGGACTAGCGTGTACAATGAGCAGTTCTTC. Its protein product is CASSLHTGTSVYNEQFF.

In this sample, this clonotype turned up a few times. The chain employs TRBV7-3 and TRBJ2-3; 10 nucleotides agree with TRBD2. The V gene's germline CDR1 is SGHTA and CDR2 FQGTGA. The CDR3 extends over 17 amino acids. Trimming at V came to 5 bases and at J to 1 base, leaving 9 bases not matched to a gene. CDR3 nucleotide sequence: TGTGCCAGCAGCGCATACGCCGGGACTAGCGGCACAGATACGCAGTATTTT. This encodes CASSAYAGTSGTDTQYF.

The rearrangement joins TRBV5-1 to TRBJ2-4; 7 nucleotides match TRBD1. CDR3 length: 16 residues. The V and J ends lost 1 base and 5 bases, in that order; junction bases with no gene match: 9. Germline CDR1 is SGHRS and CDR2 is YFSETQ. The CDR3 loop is CASSLNGQAWENIQYF. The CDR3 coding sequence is TGCGCCAGCAGCTTGAACGGACAGGCATGGGAAAACATTCAGTACTTC.